A selection of T cell receptor beta chains follows, all from one sample in a study of tumor-infiltrating lymphocytes in oesophageal squamous cell carcinoma. TCRdb analysed the PCR reads with MiXCR anew, one entry per CDR3 protein. The sample holds 18,000 or so distinct CDR3 sequences; roughly 36% are singletons and the top ten take 19%. The sequenced sample consisted of esophageal tumor tissue. These receptor sequences come from a male donor with esophageal squamous cell carcinoma. The CDR3 runs from the conserved cysteine through the conserved F or W. D genes are given only for firm matches. Clone size is given for some rows only: seen once, a few or many times, or a class if the clone is expanded.

CDR3 length	D gene	V gene	clone size	J gene	CDR3 DNA	CDR3 protein
15	NA	TRBV7-3	many	TRBJ2-2	TGTGCCAGCAGCCCGGAGGGCGGTATTTCCGGGGAGCTGTTTTTT	CASSPEGGISGELFF
14	TRBD2	TRBV27	few	TRBJ2-1	TGTGCCAGCAACCGACTAGCGGGATATAATGAGCAGTTCTTC	CASNRLAGYNEQFF
13	NA	TRBV7-2	NA	TRBJ1-2	TGTGCCAGCAGCGTACAGGGTGGGTATGGCTACACCTTC	CASSVQGGYGYTF
17	TRBD1	TRBV6-2/TRBV6-3	NA	TRBJ2-7	TGTGCCAGCAGTTACTCGCGGCTGGGACAGGGAGTTTACGAGCAGTACTTC	CASSYSRLGQGVYEQYF
11	NA	TRBV12-3/TRBV12-4	NA	TRBJ2-5	TGTGCCAGCAGCAAAGGGAAGACCCAGTACTTC	CASSKGKTQYF
16	TRBD2	TRBV7-8	NA	TRBJ2-3	TGTGCCAGCAGCCTCCGAGGACTAGCGGGAGCAGATACGCAGTATTTT	CASSLRGLAGADTQYF
13	NA	TRBV7-6	medium-sized	TRBJ2-7	TGTGCCAGCAGCTTAGTTCCGGGCTACGAGCAGTACTTC	CASSLVPGYEQYF
15	TRBD2	TRBV7-6	NA	TRBJ2-1	TGTGCCAGCAGCTTGGCGGGAGGGCTAGAGGGTGAGCAGTTCTTC	CASSLAGGLEGEQFF
15	NA	TRBV10-3	NA	TRBJ2-2	TGTGCCATCAGTGAAGGCAGCCACGCCACCGGGGAGCTGTTTTTT	CAISEGSHATGELFF
15	TRBD1	TRBV5-1	many	TRBJ2-2	TGCGCCAGCAGCGGAACAGGGGCACGGACCGGGGAGCTGTTTTTT	CASSGTGARTGELFF
10	NA	TRBV29-1	NA	TRBJ1-1	TGCAGCGTTGTTCGTACTGAAGCTTTCTTT	CSVVRTEAFF
13	NA	TRBV5-1	medium-sized	TRBJ2-1	TGCGCCAGCAGCTTGGCCTTAGTGGATGAGCAGTTCTTC	CASSLALVDEQFF
16	TRBD1	TRBV7-6	NA	TRBJ2-7	TGTGCCAGCAGCTCACAAACGGGACAGGGCTCCTACGAGCAGTACTTC	CASSSQTGQGSYEQYF
14	NA	TRBV24-1	NA	TRBJ2-7	TGTGCCACCAGTGGGGAGGACAGGACACGGGAGCAGTACTTC	CATSGEDRTREQYF
14	TRBD2	TRBV9	few	TRBJ2-5	TGTGCCAGCAGTGGAGCGGGGTTTAACAATGAGCAGTACTTC	CASSGAGFNNEQYF
12	NA	TRBV7-2	NA	TRBJ2-1	TGTGCCAGCAGCTCGACCTACAATGAGCAGTTCTTC	CASSSTYNEQFF
14	TRBD2	TRBV28	NA	TRBJ2-1	TGTGCCAGCAACAGCGGGGGGAACTACAATGAGCAGTTCTTC	CASNSGGNYNEQFF
16	TRBD2	TRBV7-3	NA	TRBJ2-1	TGTGCCAGCAGCCTACCACCGACTAGCGGCGGGGTTGAGCAGTTCTTC	CASSLPPTSGGVEQFF
18	TRBD2	TRBV19	few	TRBJ2-1	TGTGCCAGTAGTATAGTTAGCGGGAGGGCCAGCTCCTACAATGAGCAGTTCTTC	CASSIVSGRASSYNEQFF
13	NA	TRBV7-2	few	TRBJ2-5	TGTGCCAGCAGCGTTCAGGGTCAAGAGACCCAGTACTTC	CASSVQGQETQYF
18	TRBD2	TRBV7-3	NA	TRBJ2-1	TGTGCCAGCAGCACATCCGGGACTAGCGGGAGCAATAGCTATGAGCAGTTCTTC	CASSTSGTSGSNSYEQFF
16	NA	TRBV25-1	NA	TRBJ2-1	TGTGCCAGCAGTGAATACCGACTAGGGAGCGCAGATACGCAGTTCTTC	CASSEYRLGSADTQFF
14	NA	TRBV7-6	many	TRBJ2-2	TGTGCCAGCAGTCCTCCTCCAGGACCCGGGGAGCTGTTTTTT	CASSPPPGPGELFF
15	TRBD1	TRBV7-9	many	TRBJ1-4	TGTGCCAGCAGCTTGAGACAGGGGGAAAATGAAAAACTGTTTTTT	CASSLRQGENEKLFF
13	NA	TRBV7-8	NA	TRBJ2-5	TGTGCCAGCGGGGGGGGCACCAAAGAGACCCAGTACTTC	CASGGGTKETQYF
14	NA	TRBV7-9	many	TRBJ1-6	TGTGCCAGCAGCTTAGGGGCAACGGCTGGGACCCTCCACTTT	CASSLGATAGTLHF
13	NA	TRBV6-1	many	TRBJ1-5	TGTGCCAGCAGTGAAGCGTTAGGACAGCCCCAGCATTTT	CASSEALGQPQHF
13	NA	TRBV7-4	NA	TRBJ2-2	TGTGCCAGCAGCTCCGAAAGCACCGGGGAGCTGTTTTTT	CASSSESTGELFF
14	TRBD1	TRBV5-6	NA	TRBJ2-7	TGTGCCAACAGCCTCGGACAGGGTTCCAATGAGCAGTACTTC	CANSLGQGSNEQYF
17	NA	TRBV24-1	many	TRBJ2-7	TGTGCCACCAGTGATAGTACGCCGGGACGTTACTACAATGAGCAGTACTTC	CATSDSTPGRYYNEQYF
15	NA	TRBV14	many	TRBJ2-5	TGTGCCAGCAGCGACATCGGAAGGTCAAGGGAGACCCAGTACTTC	CASSDIGRSRETQYF
16	NA	TRBV6-6	NA	TRBJ2-3	TGTGCCAGCAGTTACTCGATATTGCAGGGACGAGATACGCAGTATTTT	CASSYSILQGRDTQYF
11	NA	TRBV6-8	NA	TRBJ2-7	TGTGCCAGCAGCAACTCGTACGAGCAGTACTTC	CASSNSYEQYF
12	TRBD2	TRBV7-2	once	TRBJ2-5	TGTGCCAGCAGCCCGGGAGGGGGATACGCAGTATTT	CASSPGGGYAVF
15	NA	TRBV6-5	NA	TRBJ2-3	TGTGCCAGCAGTTACGGACCGGTGATCACAGATACGCAGTATTTT	CASSYGPVITDTQYF
16	NA	TRBV19	many	TRBJ2-1	TGTGCCAGTAGTCTTGTGGGCCTGCAAACCTACAATGAGCAGTTCTTC	CASSLVGLQTYNEQFF
13	TRBD1	TRBV5-1	many	TRBJ1-1	TGCGCCAGCAGCGTCGACAGGGCCACTGAAGCTTTCTTT	CASSVDRATEAFF
15	NA	TRBV11-2	NA	TRBJ1-2	TGTGCCAGCAGCTTAACTCAGAGTCATGACTATGGCTACACCTTC	CASSLTQSHDYGYTF
14	NA	TRBV11-2	many	TRBJ1-2	TGTGCCAGCAGCTTGGCGCTAGGGAGGGATGGCTACACCTTC	CASSLALGRDGYTF
13	NA	TRBV7-9	NA	TRBJ2-2	TGTGCTAGCAGCTTAGCGCTCACCGGGGAGCCATTTTTT	CASSLALTGEPFF
14	NA	TRBV19	NA	TRBJ1-1	TGTGCCAGTGGTACTTTAAGCTCGAACACTGAAGCTTTCTTT	CASGTLSSNTEAFF
15	TRBD2	TRBV7-3	NA	TRBJ2-1	TGTGCCAGCAGCTTAACGGCTAGCGGGAGGGCCGGGCAGTTCTTC	CASSLTASGRAGQFF
16	NA	TRBV11-2	NA	TRBJ2-1	TGTGCCAGCAGCCCAGTGGGGGCTCTTAGTTACAATGAGCAGTTCTTC	CASSPVGALSYNEQFF